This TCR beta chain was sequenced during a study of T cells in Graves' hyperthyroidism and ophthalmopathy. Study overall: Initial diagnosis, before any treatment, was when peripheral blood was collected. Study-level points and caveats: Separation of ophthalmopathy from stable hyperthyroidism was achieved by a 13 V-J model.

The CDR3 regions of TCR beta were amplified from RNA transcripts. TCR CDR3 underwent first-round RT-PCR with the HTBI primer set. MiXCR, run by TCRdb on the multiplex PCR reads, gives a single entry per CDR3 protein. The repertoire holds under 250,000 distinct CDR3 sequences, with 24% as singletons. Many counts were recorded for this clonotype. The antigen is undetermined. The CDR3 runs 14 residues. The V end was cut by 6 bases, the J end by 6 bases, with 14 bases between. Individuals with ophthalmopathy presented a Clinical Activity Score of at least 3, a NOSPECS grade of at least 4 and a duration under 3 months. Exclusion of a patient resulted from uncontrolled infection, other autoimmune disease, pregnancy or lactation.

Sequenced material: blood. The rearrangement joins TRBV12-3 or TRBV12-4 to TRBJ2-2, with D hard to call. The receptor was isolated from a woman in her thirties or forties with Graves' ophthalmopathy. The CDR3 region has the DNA TGTGCCAGCAGCATCATCAGTGGCCCCGGGGAGCTGTTTTTT. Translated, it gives CASSIISGPGELFF.